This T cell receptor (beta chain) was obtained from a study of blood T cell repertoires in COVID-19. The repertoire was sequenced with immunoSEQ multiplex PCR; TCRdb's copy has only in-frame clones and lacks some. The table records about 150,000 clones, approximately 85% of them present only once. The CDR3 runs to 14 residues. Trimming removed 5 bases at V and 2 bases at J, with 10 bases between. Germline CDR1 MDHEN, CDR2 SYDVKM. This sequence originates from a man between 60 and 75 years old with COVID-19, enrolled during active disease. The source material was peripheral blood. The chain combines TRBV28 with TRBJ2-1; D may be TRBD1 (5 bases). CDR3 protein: CASSRGFTYNEQFF. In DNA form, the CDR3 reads TGTGCCAGCAGTAGGGGTTTTACCTACAATGAGCAGTTCTTC.